This TCR beta chain was sequenced for a study of blood T cells in healthy people across ages. Study findings and constraints: Shifts in expanded clonotypes may have been confounded by donor CMV status, which was unknown. Long-lived and aged donors differed, with more naive CD4+ cells and higher diversity in the long-lived. Across samples, TCR beta diversity tracked strongly with naive T cell percentage.

Trimming cost V 6 bases and J 0 bases, with 15 bases left between them. The length of the CDR3 is 16 residues. Germline lookup yields CDR1 SNHLY and CDR2 FYNNEI. This clonotype turned up a few times. As yet, its antigen is unknown. It was with a sample-barcoded 5' primer and a J-beta primer mix that a second PCR of roughly 7 to 12 cycles was run. TCRdb used MiXCR to reprocess the 5' RACE reads, holding one entry per CDR3 protein. This sample yields some 710,000 distinct CDR3 sequences, of which 20% to 25% are seen a single time; 20% to 25% belongs to the top ten. This TCR derives from a man aged 65 to 85 in good health. The sample comprised blood. This chain links TRBV2 with TRBJ2-1; tentatively, D is TRBD2 (6 bases). The CDR3 DNA sequence: TGTGCCAGCAGGCGCGGGGCCCCCAGCTCCTACAATGAGCAGTTCTTC. Its protein is CASRRGAPSSYNEQFF.